These T cell receptor beta chains were read from a single sample in a study of blood T cells in healthy people across ages. MiXCR, applied by TCRdb to the 5' RACE reads, yields one record per CDR3 protein. This sample has 1.5 million to 2 million distinct CDR3 sequences, with 28% found just once. Sequencing input: blood. The receptors stem from a woman between 25 and 40 years old in good health. Each CDR3 is given with its conserved first and last residue. D genes are given only for firm matches. Expanded clones are given a class, and other clones once, few, many or no size at all.

cdr3_length clone_size d_call j_call v_call cdr3_nt cdr3_aa
17 . TRBD1 TRBJ1-1 TRBV12-3/TRBV12-4 TGTGCCAGCAGCAAACCAGGGGGCGTTCGGATAGCCACTGAAGCTTTCTTT CASSKPGGVRIATEAFF
15 few . TRBJ1-5 TRBV7-2 TGTGCCAGCAGCCCGGGTGGGGGGGAGTATCAGCCCCAGCATTTT CASSPGGGEYQPQHF
15 . TRBD2 TRBJ2-3 TRBV7-3 TGTGCCAGCAGCTTAGGCGGGGGGGGTATAGGGACGCAGTATTTT CASSLGGGGIGTQYF
17 many TRBD2 TRBJ2-1 TRBV12-3/TRBV12-4 TGTGCCAGCAGTAGTAGCGGGGGGGCAAGCTCCTACAATGAGCAGTTCTTC CASSSSGGASSYNEQFF
16 . . TRBJ2-3 TRBV3-1 TGTGCCAGCAGCCCAACAGGTTCCGTTAGCACAGATACGCAGTATTTT CASSPTGSVSTDTQYF
14 few . TRBJ2-1 TRBV7-2 TGTGCCAGCATCTCGAGTGCCTTAAACAATGAGCAGTTCTTC CASISSALNNEQFF
15 . . TRBJ1-2 TRBV4-1 TGCGCCAGCAGCCAAATTCAAATCGCGGTTGGGGGCTACACCTTC CASSQIQIAVGGYTF
17 . TRBD1 TRBJ1-2 TRBV15 TGTGCCACCAGCACCCAAACCGCCGGACAGGCTAGGCATGGCTACACCTTC CATSTQTAGQARHGYTF
13 few . TRBJ2-1 TRBV10-3 TGTGCCATGGGGGTGGGTCGGCGGAATGAGCAGTTCTTC CAMGVGRRNEQFF
14 . . TRBJ2-7 TRBV7-2 TGTGCCGGCAGCTTGGGACGGGGAGCCTGCGAGCAGTACTTC CAGSLGRGACEQYF
15 . . TRBJ2-3 TRBV11-3 TGTGCCAGCAGCCGACTCGACCGAGTAGGAGATACGCAGTATTTT CASSRLDRVGDTQYF
13 . . TRBJ1-6 TRBV12-3/TRBV12-4 TGTGCCAGCAGTTTAGGTACAGGCTCACAGCTCCACTTT CASSLGTGSQLHF
15 . . TRBJ2-3 TRBV20-1 TGCAGTGCTATAATAGGGACTGGCGGCACAGATACGCAGTATTTT CSAIIGTGGTDTQYF
15 few . TRBJ2-7 TRBV9 TGTGCCAGCATCCTCAGGCAGGAGTACTCCTACGAGCAGTACTTC CASILRQEYSYEQYF
16 . . TRBJ1-1 TRBV7-3 TGTGCCAGCAGCGCACGACCTGGGGAGGGGAACACTGAAGCTTTCTTT CASSARPGEGNTEAFF
13 . TRBD1 TRBJ1-2 TRBV27 TGTGCCGGCAGAGAACAGGGGGCCCTTGGCTACACCTTC CAGREQGALGYTF
13 . . TRBJ1-2 TRBV24-1 TGTGCCACCAGTGATTTATCAGGGCAAGGCTACACCTTC CATSDLSGQGYTF
12 many . TRBJ1-2 TRBV29-1 TGCAGGGCCGGGACGGACTCCTATGGCTACACCTTC CRAGTDSYGYTF
16 . TRBD1 TRBJ1-1 TRBV6-5 TGTGCCAGCAGTTCTATAGGGGGCAGATCAGGGCGCCGAGCTTTCTTT CASSSIGGRSGRRAFF
17 . . TRBJ2-4 TRBV24-1 TGTGCCACCAGTGGGAGTAGGGGAATGGGGCCCAAAAACATTCAGTACTTC CATSGSRGMGPKNIQYF
15 . . TRBJ2-5 TRBV6-1 TGTGCCAGCAGTAGGGGGGGGGCGACCCAAGAGACCCAGTACTTC CASSRGGATQETQYF
15 . TRBD1 TRBJ2-1 TRBV7-3 TGTGCCAGCAGCCCAATGGGGACAGGGCTTTATGAGCAGTTCTTC CASSPMGTGLYEQFF
18 few TRBD2 TRBJ2-1 TRBV5-1 TGCGCCAGCAGCTGGACTAGCGGGGCCTCGAGCTCCTACAATGAGCAGTTCTTC CASSWTSGASSSYNEQFF
15 . TRBD2 TRBJ2-1 TRBV15 TGTGCCACCAGCCCCGGGACTAGCGGGAGTAATGAGCAGTTCTTC CATSPGTSGSNEQFF
16 few TRBD2 TRBJ2-1 TRBV10-3 TGTGCCATCAGTACTAGCGGGGGGGCCATAAGGAATGAGCAGTTCTTC CAISTSGGAIRNEQFF
14 . TRBD2 TRBJ2-1 TRBV7-9 TGTGCCAGCAGCCATATGACTAGCGCCAATGAGCAGTTCTTC CASSHMTSANEQFF
16 medium-sized . TRBJ2-5 TRBV15 TGTGCCACCAGCCGCGGCGACTCTAGGGGCTCAGAGACCCAGTACTTC CATSRGDSRGSETQYF
13 . . TRBJ1-1 TRBV29-1 TGCAGCGGCCGAACTATTGGGTTCACTGAAGCTTTCTTT CSGRTIGFTEAFF
15 . . TRBJ2-7 TRBV9 TGTGCCAGCAGCGTAGGAGGCACTAGCACCTACGAGCAGTACTTC CASSVGGTSTYEQYF
16 . . TRBJ2-2 TRBV7-2 TGTGCCAGCAGCTTAGCGATGTTAGCCGGTACCGGGGAGCTGTTTTTT CASSLAMLAGTGELFF
15 few TRBD1 TRBJ2-2 TRBV12-3/TRBV12-4 TGTGCCAGCAGAGGGACAGGCTTAGACACCGGGGAGCTGTTTTTT CASRGTGLDTGELFF
13 . . TRBJ2-3 TRBV3-1 TGTGCCAGCAGCCAAGATTCAGCGCGTACGCAGTATTTT CASSQDSARTQYF
14 many TRBD1 TRBJ2-7 TRBV5-6 TGTGCCAGCAGCGACCAGGGGACAGGGAACGAGCAGTACTTC CASSDQGTGNEQYF
11 many . TRBJ1-2 TRBV29-1 TGCAGCGTCGAGGGAAACTATGGCTACACCTTC CSVEGNYGYTF
16 . . TRBJ2-3 TRBV13 TGTGCCAGCAGCTTGACGGGAGCTACGGTTACAGATACGCAGTATTTT CASSLTGATVTDTQYF
16 many . TRBJ2-1 TRBV7-6 TGTGCCAGCAGCTTAGCGCTTTCAGGGAGGCGGGATGAGCAGTTCTTC CASSLALSGRRDEQFF
16 . . TRBJ2-6 TRBV3-1 TGTGCCAGCAGCCGGGGACTCGCAGGAGGGACCAACGTCCTGACTTTC CASSRGLAGGTNVLTF
15 few TRBD2 TRBJ2-7 TRBV27 TGTGCCAGCAGTTTGGAACTAGCGGGAGTCCACGAGCAGTACTTC CASSLELAGVHEQYF
17 . TRBD2 TRBJ2-1 TRBV5-1 TGCGTCAGCAGCTTGGCACTAGCGGGGGGTCGTAACAATGAGCAGTTCTTC CVSSLALAGGRNNEQFF
15 few . TRBJ2-5 TRBV29-1 TGCAGCGTTGACGCGGGGGCGGGGGTCCAAGAGACCCAGTACTTC CSVDAGAGVQETQYF
13 . TRBD1 TRBJ2-7 TRBV20-1 TGCAGTGCTGGACAGGGACTCGACTACGAGCAGTACTTC CSAGQGLDYEQYF
16 . . TRBJ2-3 TRBV4-2 TGTGCCAGCAGCGAAAGATCAGGGGGGCGGGCAGATACGCAGTATTTT CASSERSGGRADTQYF
22 few TRBD2 TRBJ2-6 TRBV11-1 TGTGCCAGCAGCTTAGTGAAAGGGGCGAGGACTAGCGGTAACTCTGGGGCCAACGTCCTGACTTTC CASSLVKGARTSGNSGANVLTF
20 few . TRBJ2-1 TRBV7-2 TGTGCCAGCAGCTTAGAGTTGGACGTTGGGGTGGCGGGCCCAGAGAATGAGCAGTTCTTC CASSLELDVGVAGPENEQFF
14 few . TRBJ2-1 TRBV28 TGTGCCAGCACATTCACAGGGTCCTACAATGAGCAGTTCTTC CASTFTGSYNEQFF
11 . . TRBJ2-1 TRBV20-1 TGCAGTGCTATCGTTTACAATGAGCAGTTCTTC CSAIVYNEQFF
18 once TRBD1 TRBJ2-2 TRBV4-3 TGCGCCAGCAGCCAAGAGGGACAGGGGGCCCAGAACACCGGGGAGCTGTTTTTT CASSQEGQGAQNTGELFF
17 few . TRBJ2-3 TRBV23-1 TGCGCCAGCAGTCAAAAACCTCGAGGAGTGGACACAGATACGCAGTATTTT CASSQKPRGVDTDTQYF
13 . . TRBJ2-1 TRBV29-1 TGCAGCGCCGAATATACCAGAAACAATGAGCAGTTCTTC CSAEYTRNNEQFF
13 many . TRBJ2-5 TRBV7-3 TGTGCCAGCAGCTTTTCATATTCGGAGACCCAGTACTTC CASSFSYSETQYF
13 few . TRBJ1-2 TRBV28 TGTGCCAGCAGTTTAAATGGGGCAGGAGGCTACACCTTC CASSLNGAGGYTF
14 few . TRBJ1-1 TRBV18 TGTGCCAGCTCTCCAGGAGGGGGATTTACTGAAGCTTTCTTT CASSPGGGFTEAFF
14 . . TRBJ2-4 TRBV5-1 TGCGCCAGCAGCTTGGCGGGGGAGGAAAACATTCAGTACTTC CASSLAGEENIQYF
15 few TRBD1 TRBJ2-1 TRBV28 TGTGCCAGCAGTCCGACAGGGGTAGAGGGGAATGAGCAGTTCTTC CASSPTGVEGNEQFF